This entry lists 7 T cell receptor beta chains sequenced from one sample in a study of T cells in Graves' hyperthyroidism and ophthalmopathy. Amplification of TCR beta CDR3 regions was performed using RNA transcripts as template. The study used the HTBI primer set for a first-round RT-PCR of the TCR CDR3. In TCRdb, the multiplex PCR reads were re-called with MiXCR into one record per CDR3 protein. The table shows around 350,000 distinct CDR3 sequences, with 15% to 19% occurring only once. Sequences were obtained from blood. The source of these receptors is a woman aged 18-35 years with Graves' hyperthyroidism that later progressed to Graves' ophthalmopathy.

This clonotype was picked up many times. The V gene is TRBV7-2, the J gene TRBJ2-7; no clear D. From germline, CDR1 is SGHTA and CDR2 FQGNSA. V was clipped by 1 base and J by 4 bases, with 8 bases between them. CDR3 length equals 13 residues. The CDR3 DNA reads TGTGCCAGCAGCTTAGATGCCCGATACGAGCAGTACTTC. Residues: CASSLDARYEQYF.

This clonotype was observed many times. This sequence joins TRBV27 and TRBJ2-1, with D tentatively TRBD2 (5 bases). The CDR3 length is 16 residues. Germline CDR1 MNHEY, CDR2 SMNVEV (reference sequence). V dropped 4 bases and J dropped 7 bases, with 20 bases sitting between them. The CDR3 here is CASSSAIWPGINEQFF. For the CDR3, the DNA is TGTGCCAGCAGTTCCGCTATATGGCCCGGGATAAATGAGCAGTTCTTC.

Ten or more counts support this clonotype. Here the CDR3 DNA reads TGTGCCAGCAGCTTAAGGGACGGAGGGGCGTCAGAGACCCAGTACTTC. Translated, it gives CASSLRDGGASETQYF. J is TRBJ2-5 and V is TRBV7-2; D might be TRBD2 (6 bases). The germline gives CDR1 SGHTA, CDR2 FQGNSA. The V gene lost 2 bases and the J gene lost 4 bases, with 17 bases spanning the gap. The CDR3 length is 16 residues.

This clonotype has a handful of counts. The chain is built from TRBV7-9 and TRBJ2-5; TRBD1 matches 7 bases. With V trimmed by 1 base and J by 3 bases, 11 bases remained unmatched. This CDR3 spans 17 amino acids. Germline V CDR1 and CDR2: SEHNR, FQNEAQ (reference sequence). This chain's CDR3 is CASSLVVWGQWEETQYF. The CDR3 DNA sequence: TGTGCCAGCAGCTTAGTAGTCTGGGGACAGTGGGAAGAGACCCAGTACTTC.

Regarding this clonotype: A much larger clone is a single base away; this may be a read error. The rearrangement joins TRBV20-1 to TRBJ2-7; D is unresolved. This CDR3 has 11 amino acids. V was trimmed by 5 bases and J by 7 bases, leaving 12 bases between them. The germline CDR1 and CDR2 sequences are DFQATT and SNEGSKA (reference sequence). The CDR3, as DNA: TGCAGTGCTGGATTTATGAGAGAGCAGTACTTC. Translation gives CSAGFMREQYF.

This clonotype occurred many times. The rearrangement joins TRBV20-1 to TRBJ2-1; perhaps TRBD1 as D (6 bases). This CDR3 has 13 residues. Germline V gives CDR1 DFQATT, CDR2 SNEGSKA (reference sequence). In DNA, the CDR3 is TGCAGCCCTAGGGGGATTATTTCAAGGGAGCAGTTCTTC. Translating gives CSPRGIISREQFF.

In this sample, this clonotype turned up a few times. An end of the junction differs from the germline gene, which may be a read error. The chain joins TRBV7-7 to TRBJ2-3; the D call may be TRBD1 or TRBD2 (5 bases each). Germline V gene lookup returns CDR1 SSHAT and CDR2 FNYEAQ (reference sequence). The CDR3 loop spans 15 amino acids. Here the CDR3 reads CASSQGGSGTDTQYF. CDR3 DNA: TGTGCTAGCAGCCAGGGTGGTAGCGGCACAGATACGCAGTATTTT. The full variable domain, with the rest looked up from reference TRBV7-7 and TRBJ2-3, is GAGVSQSPRYKVTKRGQDVTLRCDPISSHATLYWYQQALGQGPEFLTYFNYEAQPDKSGLPSDRFSAERPEGSISTLTIQRTEQRDSAMYRCASSQGGSGTDTQYFGPGTRLTVL.